This is a list of T cell receptor beta chains from one sample in a study of T-cell reconstitution after alpha-beta-depleted transplantation in children. TCRdb redid the calling of the PCR reads with MiXCR, one entry per CDR3 protein. The sample gives 400,000 to 500,000 distinct CDR3 sequences, about a tenth of which show up once; nearly 5.5% is in the top ten. Sequenced material: PBMCs from the stem cell graft donor, taken from the stem cell graft. These TCRs come from a human donor who donated a stem cell graft to a child with acute myeloid leukemia. Both conserved end residues are part of each CDR3. A D gene is named only where the DNA matches it firmly. Rows give clone size only sometimes, using once, few, many, or a class for an expanded clone.

TRBV9	many	TRBJ1-3	-	CASSVASSRNTIYF	TGTGCCAGCAGCGTAGCTTCATCCCGAAACACCATATATTTT
TRBV5-1	few	TRBJ2-5	TRBD2	CASSLDVAGDGETQYF	TGCGCCAGCAGCTTGGATGTAGCGGGAGACGGAGAGACCCAGTACTTC
TRBV29-1	-	TRBJ2-3	TRBD2	CSVEVAGEADTQYF	TGCAGCGTTGAAGTTGCGGGGGAAGCAGATACGCAGTATTTT
TRBV12-5	-	TRBJ2-1	-	CASGLVNNRNEQFF	TGTGCTAGTGGTTTGGTAAACAATCGCAATGAGCAGTTCTTC
TRBV29-1	many	TRBJ1-2	-	CSVEDPADSPPTFNYGYTF	TGCAGCGTTGAAGATCCTGCTGACAGTCCCCCCACCTTTAACTATGGCTACACCTTC
TRBV7-8	-	TRBJ2-5	-	CASSRVNQETQYF	TGTGCCAGCAGCCGAGTCAACCAAGAGACCCAGTACTTC
TRBV11-2	few	TRBJ2-2	-	CASSPRPGELFF	TGTGCCAGCAGCCCCCGACCCGGGGAGCTGTTTTTT
TRBV20-1	few	TRBJ1-2	-	CSARVMSGGGAGGYTF	TGCAGTGCTAGAGTGATGTCCGGGGGCGGTGCGGGCGGCTACACCTTC
TRBV12-3/TRBV12-4	-	TRBJ2-7	TRBD2	CASSPAGGLYEQYF	TGTGCCAGCAGCCCAGCGGGAGGGTTGTACGAGCAGTACTTC
TRBV6-5	few	TRBJ2-2	TRBD2	CASTIGGDAGELFF	TGTGCCAGCACGATCGGGGGGGATGCCGGGGAGCTGTTTTTT
TRBV5-1	-	TRBJ2-1	-	CASRDVRGQFF	TGCGCCAGCAGGGACGTTCGGGGGCAGTTCTTC
TRBV18	-	TRBJ2-7	TRBD2	CASSPGLEIYEQYF	TGTGCCAGCTCACCGGGACTAGAGATCTACGAGCAGTACTTC
TRBV4-1	many	TRBJ2-5	-	CASSPSRSGRETQYF	TGCGCCAGCAGCCCTTCGAGGTCAGGGCGTGAGACCCAGTACTTC
TRBV7-9	-	TRBJ1-2	-	CASSQWDSGRTF	TGTGCCAGCAGCCAATGGGACTCAGGGAGGACCTTC
TRBV20-1	-	TRBJ1-2	-	CSARSLVNYGYTF	TGCAGTGCGCGGTCCCTTGTCAACTATGGCTACACCTTC
TRBV29-1	once	TRBJ2-5	-	CSVDSRRAAKYQETQYF	TGCAGCGTTGACTCTCGGCGGGCAGCGAAGTACCAAGAGACCCAGTACTTC
TRBV20-1	-	TRBJ1-5	-	CSARSEVTHLFSNQPQHF	TGCAGTGCTAGGAGCGAGGTCACGCACCTTTTTAGCAATCAGCCCCAGCATTTT
TRBV20-1	few	TRBJ1-4	-	CSASVPNNEKLFF	TGCAGTGCTAGTGTACCGAATAATGAAAAACTGTTTTTT
TRBV6-1	few	TRBJ2-1	TRBD1	CASSPRTGVRYNEQFF	TGTGCCAGCAGTCCCCGAACAGGGGTCAGGTACAATGAGCAGTTCTTC
TRBV10-3	-	TRBJ2-3	-	CAISEPPRRREDTQYF	TGTGCCATCAGTGAACCTCCCCGACGGCGCGAGGATACGCAGTATTTT
TRBV4-1	-	TRBJ2-7	-	CASSQDNEQYF	TGCGCCAGCAGCCAAGATAACGAGCAGTACTTC
TRBV9	few	TRBJ2-1	TRBD2	CASSVRYRGGNNEQFF	TGTGCCAGCAGCGTAAGGTATCGGGGAGGGAACAATGAGCAGTTCTTC
TRBV7-9	-	TRBJ2-5	TRBD2	CASSGGTSGGLETQYF	TGTGCCAGCAGCGGCGGGACTAGCGGGGGTTTGGAGACCCAGTACTTC
TRBV20-1	few	TRBJ1-1	TRBD1	CRANRGGTEAFF	TGCAGGGCCAACAGGGGTGGCACTGAAGCTTTCTTT
TRBV20-1	many	TRBJ2-2	TRBD1	CSAPGQYTGELFF	TGCAGTGCCCCGGGACAGTACACCGGGGAGCTGTTTTTT
TRBV12-3/TRBV12-4	-	TRBJ2-1	TRBD2	CASSKTGTSGRGGNEQFF	TGTGCCAGCAGCAAGACCGGGACTAGCGGGAGGGGTGGCAATGAGCAGTTCTTC
TRBV15	-	TRBJ2-7	-	CATSMPGPLGEQYF	TGTGCCACCAGCATGCCGGGTCCCTTAGGCGAGCAGTACTTC
TRBV5-1	-	TRBJ2-5	TRBD2	CASSARLAVQETQYF	TGCGCCAGCAGCGCAAGACTAGCCGTACAAGAGACCCAGTACTTC
TRBV10-3	-	TRBJ2-2	-	CAISDGTDTGELFF	TGTGCCATCAGTGACGGGACGGACACCGGGGAGCTGTTTTTT
TRBV30	-	TRBJ2-3	-	CAWSIEAGSTDTQYF	TGTGCCTGGAGTATTGAGGCAGGATCCACAGATACGCAGTATTTT
TRBV5-1	-	TRBJ2-7	TRBD1	CASSLATDRGAEQYF	TGCGCCAGCAGCTTGGCCACCGACAGGGGTGCCGAGCAGTACTTC
TRBV20-1	few	TRBJ2-6	-	CSSSDGANVLTF	TGCAGCTCCTCGGACGGGGCCAACGTCCTGACTTTC
TRBV18	many	TRBJ2-3	-	CASSPPASATDTQYF	TGTGCCAGCTCACCGCCGGCTAGTGCAACAGATACGCAGTATTTT
TRBV30	-	TRBJ2-1	-	CAWTVGGALNEQFF	TGTGCCTGGACTGTAGGAGGGGCACTCAATGAGCAGTTCTTC
TRBV20-1	many	TRBJ2-1	TRBD2	CSAISGGTNEQFF	TGCAGTGCTATTAGCGGGGGGACCAATGAGCAGTTCTTC